The 24 T cell receptor beta chains below come from one sample, sequenced in a study of Graves' ophthalmopathy and Graves' hyperthyroidism. TCR beta CDR3 amplification used RNA transcripts. HTBI primers primed a first-round RT-PCR, and a second-round multiplex PCR followed. TCRdb called the multiplex PCR reads again in MiXCR, with one record for every CDR3 protein. The sample lists just over 400,000 distinct CDR3 sequences, 21% occurring once. The specimen sequenced was peripheral blood. The receptors stem from a woman between 18 and 30 years old with stable Graves' hyperthyroidism.

This clonotype was counted at least ten times. The rearrangement joins TRBV7-9 to TRBJ2-2, with D perhaps matching TRBD1 (5 bases). Germline V gene lookup returns CDR1 SEHNR and CDR2 FQNEAQ (reference sequence). V gave up 4 bases and J gave up 8 bases, with 14 bases separating them. The CDR3 consists of 14 residues. CDR3 residues: CASSSRVLKGELFF. The CDR3 region has the DNA TGTGCCAGCAGCTCCAGGGTTCTCAAGGGGGAGCTGTTTTTT.

This clonotype was counted at least ten times. This rearrangement joins TRBV19 to TRBJ1-1, with a possible D match to TRBD1 (6 bases). Trimming removed 9 bases at V and 0 bases at J, with 11 bases between. From germline, CDR1 is LNHDA and CDR2 SQIVND (reference sequence). This CDR3 spans 13 amino acids. In DNA, the CDR3 is TGTGCCAGCAGCGGACAGATGAACACTGAAGCTTTCTTT. Translated: CASSGQMNTEAFF. The whole variable domain, filled in from reference TRBV19 and TRBJ1-1, reads DGGITQSPKYLFRKEGQNVTLSCEQNLNHDAMYWYRQDPGQGLRLIYYSQIVNDFQKGDIAEGYSVSREKKESFPLTVTSAQKNPTAFYLCASSGQMNTEAFFGQGTRLTVV.

The chain links TRBV11-2 to TRBJ2-7, with D perhaps TRBD2 (5 bases). The V gene lost 2 bases and the J gene lost 3 bases, with 17 bases spanning the gap. Germline V lookup: CDR1 SGHAT, CDR2 FQNNGV. The CDR3 has 16 amino acids. CDR3 nucleotide sequence: TGTGCCAGCAGCTTATCTAGCTGGGAAACCAACTACGAGCAGTACTTC. Translating gives CASSLSSWETNYEQYF. The entire variable domain, with the rest obtained from reference TRBV11-2 and TRBJ2-7, is as follows: EAGVAQSPRYKIIEKRQSVAFWCNPISGHATLYWYQQILGQGPKLLIQFQNNGVVDDSQLPKDRFSAERLKGVDSTLKIQPAKLEDSAVYLCASSLSSWETNYEQYFGPGTRLTVT.

The chain links TRBV6-1 to TRBJ2-3; TRBD2 agrees at 8 bases. The CDR3 contains 18 residues. Germline V gene lookup returns CDR1 MNHNS and CDR2 SASEGT. V lost 4 bases, J lost 6 bases, and 18 bases stayed unmatched. The DNA for the CDR3 is TGTGCCAGCAGTGGGGGGCCGACTAGCGAACTAAACCTGGATACGCAGTATTTT. Translation: CASSGGPTSELNLDTQYF.

This clonotype has only a few counts. The chain couples TRBV11-2 to TRBJ2-2; D perhaps matches TRBD1 (6 bases). Trimming shortened V by 5 bases and J by 7 bases, and 14 bases separated the two germline ends. Per germline, CDR1 SGHAT and CDR2 FQNNGV. This CDR3 comprises 14 residues. The CDR3 coding sequence is TGTGCCAGCAGCACGATACAGGGCATCGGGGAGCTGTTTTTT. This gives the protein CASSTIQGIGELFF.

The V gene is TRBV29-1, the J gene TRBJ1-1; no clear D gene. Per germline, CDR1 SQVTM and CDR2 ANQGSEA. Trimming pared 3 bases from V and 0 bases from J, leaving 14 bases between. This CDR3 has 15 residues. CDR3: CSVDGGRYMNTEAFF. The DNA of the CDR3 is TGCAGCGTTGACGGCGGACGGTACATGAACACTGAAGCTTTCTTT.

This clonotype has more than one count but fewer than ten. The chain has TRBV4-2 and TRBJ2-7; TRBD2 matches 8 bases. With 0 bases clipped from V and 7 bases from J, the junction kept 11 bases outside the gene matches. The CDR3 is 16 amino acids. Germline V gives CDR1 LGHNA, CDR2 YNFKEQ. This CDR3 reads CASSQEETAGGGEQYF. DNA of the CDR3: TGTGCCAGCAGCCAAGAGGAGACTGCGGGAGGAGGGGAGCAGTACTTC.

V gene TRBV7-2 combines with J gene TRBJ2-2; weak D call: TRBD1 (5 bases). The CDR3 has 15 amino acids. Trimming left V 1 base short and J 3 bases short, with 9 bases between. The germline V gene encodes CDR1 SGHTA and CDR2 FQGNSA. The CDR3, as DNA: TGTGCCAGCAGCTTAGTCAGGGCCGACACCGGGGAGCTGTTTTTT. The encoded protein is CASSLVRADTGELFF.

Ten or more counts support this clonotype. The chain carries TRBV6-2 or TRBV6-3 and TRBJ2-5, with TRBD1 matching 8 bases. Germline-derived CDR1 and CDR2 are MNHEY and SVGEGT. V trimming: 2 bases; J trimming: 4 bases; junction bases outside the gene matches: 15. This CDR3 comprises 18 residues. CDR3 in DNA: TGTGCCAGCAGTTACGGTTTCCCCCAGACAGGGGATTTAGAGACCCAGTACTTC. Translating it yields CASSYGFPQTGDLETQYF.

This clonotype was detected ten times or more. V gene TRBV2 combines with J gene TRBJ1-6, with D hard to call. Germline V gene data show CDR1 as SNHLY and CDR2 as FYNNEI. This CDR3 spans 14 amino acids. Trimming took off 6 bases at V and 6 bases at J, with 12 bases between the two ends. The CDR3 sequence is CASSVTGINSPLHF. CDR3 coding DNA: TGTGCCAGCAGCGTAACGGGGATTAATTCACCCCTCCACTTT.

This clonotype was seen many times. J is TRBJ2-7 and V is TRBV20-1; TRBD2 matches at 13 bases. The CDR3 is 14 residues long. The J segment lost 8 bases and the V segment lost 5 bases, leaving 9 bases of the junction unmatched. CDR1 and CDR2 (germline): DFQATT, SNEGSKA (reference sequence). CDR3 in amino acids: CSADTSGRAVQQYF. Here the CDR3 DNA reads TGCAGTGCTGATACTAGCGGGAGGGCCGTTCAGCAGTACTTC.

V usage is TRBV2 and J usage is TRBJ2-7; D remains ambiguous. The CDR3 length is 14 residues. Trimming took 2 bases from V and 2 from J, leaving 10 bases between them. Germline V gene data show CDR1 as SNHLY and CDR2 as FYNNEI. The CDR3: CASSEFSVTYEQYF. Written as DNA, the CDR3 is TGTGCCAGCAGTGAATTTTCCGTTACCTACGAGCAGTACTTC. The whole variable domain, filled in from reference TRBV2 and TRBJ2-7, reads EPEVTQTPSHQVTQMGQEVILRCVPISNHLYFYWYRQILGQKVEFLVSFYNNEISEKSEIFDDQFSVERPDGSNFTLKIRSTKLEDSAMYFCASSEFSVTYEQYFGPGTRLTVT.

This clonotype was seen at least ten times. J is TRBJ1-1 and V is TRBV6-5, with D maybe TRBD1 (6 bases). The germline V and J ends were trimmed by 0 bases and 4 bases, with 15 bases remaining between them. The CDR3 loop spans 16 amino acids. Germline CDR1 and CDR2: MNHEY and SVGAGI. The CDR3 DNA sequence: TGTGCCAGCAGTTACTCGGAGAATGGCAGGGGCACTGAAGCTTTCTTT. Translating it yields CASSYSENGRGTEAFF.

This clonotype came up many times. The gene calls are TRBV2 and TRBJ2-5; no reliable D call. With 2 bases removed from V and 5 bases from J, the gap between germline ends came to 15 bases. The CDR3 totals 15 residues. Germline CDR1 and CDR2: SNHLY and FYNNEI. The CDR3 reads CASSEQGIRGETQYF. The CDR3 DNA follows: TGTGCCAGCAGTGAACAAGGGATCCGTGGGGAGACCCAGTACTTC. Together with reference TRBV2 and TRBJ2-5, the CDR3 gives the full variable domain: EPEVTQTPSHQVTQMGQEVILRCVPISNHLYFYWYRQILGQKVEFLVSFYNNEISEKSEIFDDQFSVERPDGSNFTLKIRSTKLEDSAMYFCASSEQGIRGETQYFGPGTRLLVL.

The sample holds many counts of this clonotype. This rearrangement joins TRBV7-9 to TRBJ2-7; D unresolved. The CDR3 length is 13 residues. With 6 bases removed from V and 6 bases from J, the gap between germline ends came to 15 bases. Germline V gene lookup returns CDR1 SEHNR and CDR2 FQNEAQ (reference sequence). Here the CDR3 reads CASSISSIFEQYF. CDR3 DNA sequence: TGTGCCAGCAGTATTTCGAGTATCTTCGAGCAGTACTTC.

This clonotype has just a few counts. The genes are TRBV11-2 and TRBJ2-7; D is unresolved. The V end lost 0 bases, the J end lost 6 bases, and 21 bases lay between the germline ends. CDR3 length: 17 residues. Germline assignment: CDR1 SGHAT and CDR2 FQNNGV. CDR3 nucleotides: TGTGCCAGCAGCTTAGAGATAAAAGGACGGCTGTTTTCCGAGCAGTACTTC. This gives the protein CASSLEIKGRLFSEQYF.

The chain joins TRBV12-3 or TRBV12-4 to TRBJ2-5; a possible D gene is TRBD1 (5 bases). The CDR3 totals 14 residues. V was trimmed by 3 bases and J by 5 bases, leaving 13 bases between them. This CDR3 reads CASSLGQSLETQYF. Written as DNA, the CDR3 is TGTGCCAGCAGTTTGGGGCAGTCATTGGAGACCCAGTACTTC.

This clonotype was found many times. V gene TRBV6-5 combines with J gene TRBJ2-7; TRBD1 is a possible D gene (6 bases). The CDR3 extends over 15 amino acids. V was cut by 0 bases and J by 5 bases, with 14 bases left in between. CDR1 is MNHEY and CDR2 is SVGAGI in the germline V gene. Written as DNA, the CDR3 is TGTGCCAGCAGTTACTCGGGGGCTAGCAACCACGAGCAGTACTTC. Amino acids: CASSYSGASNHEQYF.

In this sample, this clonotype turned up many times. This sequence joins TRBV25-1 and TRBJ2-5; D perhaps matches TRBD1 (6 bases). V was shortened by 3 bases and J by 5 bases, with 16 bases between the two germline ends. This CDR3 has 15 residues. Germline V gives CDR1 MGHDK, CDR2 SYGVNS. CDR3 nucleotide sequence: TGTGCCAGCAGTGACTATACAGGGACGCGTGAGACCCAGTACTTC. The encoded protein is CASSDYTGTRETQYF.

Of note for this clonotype: A much larger clone lies one base from this, so it may be a read error. V is TRBV4-1 and J is TRBJ2-5; D might be TRBD1 or TRBD2, each matching 5 bases. Germline V gene lookup returns CDR1 MGHRA and CDR2 YSYEKL. The CDR3 totals 13 residues. The CDR3: CASSRSRGETKYF. In DNA form, the CDR3 reads TGCGCCAGCAGCCGTTCAAGGGGAGAGACCAAGTACTTC.

The chain combines TRBV6-5 with TRBJ1-2; a weak D match, TRBD1 (6 bases). Germline loops: CDR1 MNHEY, CDR2 SVGAGI. The CDR3 loop spans 14 amino acids. V lost 5 bases and J lost 4, with 14 bases in between. The CDR3, as DNA: TGTGCCAGCAGTACTCGGGACACCCTCTATGGCTACACCTTC. Its translation: CASSTRDTLYGYTF.

The chain joins TRBV6-4 to TRBJ2-7; D not certain. V dropped 0 bases and J dropped 2 bases, with 20 bases sitting between them. The V gene's germline CDR1 is MRHNA and CDR2 SNTAGT. The CDR3 sequence is 18 residues long. Here the CDR3 DNA reads TGTGCCAGCAGTGACTCGGGATCTGGCATCCTGGGAACCTACGAGCAGTACTTC. This translates into CASSDSGSGILGTYEQYF.

This clonotype has a handful of counts. The chain links TRBV28 to TRBJ2-7; D may correspond to TRBD1 or TRBD2 (5 bases each). The CDR3 has 11 amino acids. V lost 8 bases, J lost 5 bases, and 10 bases lay in between. The germline V gene has CDR1 MDHEN and CDR2 SYDVKM. CDR3 region: CASGWDDEQYF. CDR3 coding DNA: TGTGCCAGCGGCTGGGACGACGAGCAGTACTTC.

A few counts support this clonotype. Since a much larger clone is just one base distant, this may be a read error. The genes are TRBV12-3 or TRBV12-4 and TRBJ1-1; D gene ambiguous. V shed 2 bases and J shed 1 base, with 8 bases lying between them. The CDR3 totals 14 residues. The DNA of the CDR3 is TGTGCCAGCAGTTTATGCCAGTCGAACACTGAAGCTTTCTTT. This sequence encodes CASSLCQSNTEAFF.